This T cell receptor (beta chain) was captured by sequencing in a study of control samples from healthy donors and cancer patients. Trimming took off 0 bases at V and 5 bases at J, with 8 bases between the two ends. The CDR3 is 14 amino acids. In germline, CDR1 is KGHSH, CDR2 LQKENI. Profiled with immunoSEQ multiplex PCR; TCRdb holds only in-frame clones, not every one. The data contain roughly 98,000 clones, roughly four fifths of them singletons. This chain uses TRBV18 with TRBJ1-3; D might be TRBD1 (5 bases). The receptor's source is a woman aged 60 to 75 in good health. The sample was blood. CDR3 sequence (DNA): TGTGCCAGCTCACCACCAGGGGCCAGAAACACCATATATTTT. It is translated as CASSPPGARNTIYF. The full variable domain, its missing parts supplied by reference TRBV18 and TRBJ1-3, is NAGVMQNPRHLVRRRGQEARLRCSPMKGHSHVYWYRQLPEEGLKFMVYLQKENIIDESGMPKERFSAEFPKEGPSILRIQQVVRGDSAAYFCASSPPGARNTIYFGEGSWLTVV.